Included here is one T cell receptor beta chain sequence, with context. This PCR relied on a set of 60 Vbeta primers and 13 Jbeta primers. The assay was immunoSEQ multiplex PCR, and TCRdb's table has in-frame clones only and misses some. Among roughly 140,000 clones listed, about 80% were seen once. These data are taken from a study of cytomegalovirus exposure and HLA in healthy donors. Trimming removed 1 base from V and 0 bases from J; junction bases left unmatched: 8. Germline V gene data show CDR1 as LGHNA and CDR2 as YSLEER. The CDR3 has 18 residues. This clonotype was obtained from a middle-aged man in good health and CMV-seropositive. The source material was PBMCs. V and J are TRBV4-3 and TRBJ2-1; TRBD2 matches at 8 bases. CDR3: CASSQGVAGQNSYNEQFF. The CDR3 coding sequence is TGCGCCAGCAGCCAAGGGGTAGCGGGGCAGAACTCCTACAATGAGCAGTTCTTC.